The clone carrying this TCR beta chain was counted only a few times. Its cognate antigen is unknown. This entry is derived from a study of T cells in localized non-small cell lung cancer. The study's findings and limits: Out of the top 100 tumor clones, a median around 56 were seen in adjacent lung. Uninvolved adjacent lung showed peak T cell clonality, exceeding tumor.

Generated by immunoSEQ multiplex PCR, the TCRdb table keeps only in-frame clones and is missing some. The sample includes 72,000 or so clones, 70% to 90% of them seen just once. The CDR3 has 16 residues. The germline V gene encodes CDR1 SGHDT and CDR2 YYEEEE. The V gene end was trimmed by 2 bases and the J gene end by 9 bases; junction bases not matched to a gene: 11. V usage is TRBV5-6 and J usage is TRBJ2-2; 9 nucleotides agree with TRBD1. The TCR originated in a female donor aged 60 or older with stage I lung adenocarcinoma. The sequenced sample was peripheral blood, obtained before any cancer treatment. The CDR3 loop reads CASSFTGGRGIRELFF. In nucleotides, the CDR3 is TGTGCCAGCAGCTTTACAGGGGGCCGCGGAATCAGGGAGCTGTTTTTT. Filled out from reference TRBV5-6 and TRBJ2-2, the complete variable domain reads DAGVTQSPTHLIKTRGQQVTLRCSPKSGHDTVSWYQQALGQGPQFIFQYYEEEERQRGNFPDRFSGHQFPNYSSELNVNALLLGDSALYLCASSFTGGRGIRELFFGEGSRLTVL.